Listed here are 17 T cell receptor beta chains from one sample, sequenced in a study of blood T cell repertoires in COVID-19 (dated by TCRdb to the early 2020s). Library creation used the immunoSEQ multiplex PCR assay. TCRdb obtained this table from immuneACCESS and retained in-frame rearrangements with V and J assigned. These tables miss some clones; where compared with another copy, unresolved V genes account for less than half of the shortfall, and the remainder is unexplained. The sample yields approximately 300,000 clones; around nine tenths were counted once. The top ten hold 1% of the sample. The specimen was peripheral blood. The receptors originated from a man aged 45-60 years with active or convalescent COVID-19.

J is TRBJ2-1 and V is TRBV2, with 8 bases matching TRBD2. V dropped 8 bases and J dropped 4; count of bases not matched to a gene: 4. Per the germline V gene, CDR1 is SNHLY and CDR2 is FYNNEI. The length of the CDR3 is 13 residues. CDR3 in amino acids: CASYREGYNEQFF. For the CDR3, the DNA is TGTGCCAGCTACCGGGAGGGGTACAATGAGCAGTTCTTC.

CDR3 in amino acids: CASSLASGSPYGYTF. Here the CDR3 DNA reads TGTGCCAGCAGCTTGGCCTCGGGGAGCCCCTATGGCTACACCTTC. The J gene is TRBJ1-2, the V gene TRBV5-6; D remains unclear. Germline-derived CDR1 and CDR2 are SGHDT and YYEEEE. This CDR3 comprises 15 residues. V lost 0 bases, J lost 4 bases, and 13 bases lay in between.

The chain links TRBV7-9 to TRBJ2-3, with 8 bases fitting TRBD2. The CDR3 contains 17 residues. Germline values: CDR1 SEHNR, CDR2 FQNEAQ (reference sequence). V was pared by 2 bases and J by 2 bases, with 9 bases of the junction left unmatched. CDR3 protein: CASSLRRLASSTDTQYF. DNA for the CDR3: TGTGCCAGCAGCTTAAGGAGACTAGCGTCTTCCACAGATACGCAGTATTTT. The whole variable domain, filled in from reference TRBV7-9 and TRBJ2-3, reads DTGVSQNPRHKITKRGQNVTFRCDPISEHNRLYWYRQTLGQGPEFLTYFQNEAQLEKSRLLSDRFSAERPKGSFSTLEIQRTEQGDSAMYLCASSLRRLASSTDTQYFGPGTRLTVL.

This clone was found once. V gene TRBV28 combines with J gene TRBJ1-1; 9 nucleotides line up with TRBD1. V shed 2 bases, J shed 11 bases, and the junction held 12 bases outside the gene matches. Germline V gene sequence: CDR1 MDHEN, CDR2 SYDVKM. CDR3 length equals 15 residues. CDR3 region: CASSLPPGQGLGAFF. The CDR3 coding sequence is TGTGCCAGCAGTTTACCCCCGGGACAGGGCCTCGGGGCTTTCTTT.

The chain carries TRBV19 and TRBJ2-5, with D maybe TRBD1 (5 bases). This CDR3 is built from 13 residues. Germline-derived CDR1 and CDR2 are LNHDA and SQIVND (reference sequence). V dropped 4 bases and J dropped 4 bases, with 10 bases sitting between them. Written as DNA, the CDR3 is TGTGCCAGTAGTAAGGGGATGAGAGAGACCCAGTACTTC. Amino acid sequence: CASSKGMRETQYF.

The chain carries TRBV2 and TRBJ2-7, with 12 bases lining up with TRBD2. This CDR3 comprises 15 residues. Germline V gene data show CDR1 as SNHLY and CDR2 as FYNNEI. After removal of 8 bases from V and 1 base from J, the junction contained 6 bases not matched to a gene. The CDR3 DNA is TGTGCCAGCGGCCCACTAGCGGGAGGTTCCTACGAGCAGTACTTC. Translated: CASGPLAGGSYEQYF.

J is TRBJ2-2 and V is TRBV11-1, with 7 bases that match TRBD2. With V trimmed by 8 bases and J by 3 bases, 6 bases remained unmatched. Germline loops: CDR1 SGHAT, CDR2 FQDESV (reference sequence). The CDR3 totals 14 residues. The DNA for the CDR3 is TGTGCCAGCTCGAGGGAGGGGTACACCGGGGAGCTGTTTTTT. Its protein is CASSREGYTGELFF.

The V gene is TRBV28, the J gene TRBJ1-4, with TRBD1 matching 7 bases. The CDR3 has 15 amino acids. The J segment lost 7 bases and the V segment lost 2 bases, leaving 7 bases of the junction unmatched. The V gene's germline CDR1 is MDHEN and CDR2 SYDVKM. CDR3 amino acids: CASSLPNDRVEKLFF. Here the CDR3 DNA reads TGTGCCAGCAGTTTACCGAACGACAGGGTTGAAAAACTGTTTTTT.

The chain uses TRBV11-2 and TRBJ1-1; TRBD1 might be the D (5 bases). Trimming removed 4 bases at V and 4 bases at J, with 16 bases between. The CDR3 loop spans 15 amino acids. Germline CDR1 reads SGHAT; CDR2 reads FQNNGV. The CDR3 sequence is CASSSIGVGGTEAFF. In DNA form, the CDR3 reads TGTGCCAGCAGCTCGATCGGCGTGGGGGGCACTGAAGCTTTCTTT.

This rearrangement joins TRBV3-1 (or the pseudogene TRBV3-2) to TRBJ1-6; D gene ambiguous. Between the trimmed V and J ends, which lost 4 bases and 8 bases, there was a span of 30 bases. Germline CDR1 reads LGHDT; CDR2 reads YNNKEL (reference sequence). This CDR3 is 20 amino acids long. CDR3 sequence (DNA): TGTGCCAGCAGCCGGAGTGAGGTCTCGTCCTCACGATACCCCCATTCACCCCTCCACTTT. It codes for CASSRSEVSSSRYPHSPLHF.

This clone showed up just a few times. The genes are TRBV30 and TRBJ1-5, with TRBD1 as a possible D gene (6 bases). Germline lookup yields CDR1 GTSNPN and CDR2 SVGIG (reference sequence). The length of the CDR3 is 15 residues. The V gene lost 6 bases and the J gene lost 3 bases, with 18 bases spanning the gap. The CDR3 DNA is TGTGCCTGCCAACAGGTGGGGGCTTTCAATCAGCCCCAGCATTTT. This gives the protein CACQQVGAFNQPQHF.

In DNA form, the CDR3 reads TGTGCCAGCAGTGCGGAGGTGAACACTGAAGCTTTCTTT. It is translated as CASSAEVNTEAFF. The chain is built from TRBV2 and TRBJ1-1; D remains ambiguous. The CDR3 extends over 13 amino acids. With 4 bases removed from V and 0 bases from J, the gap between germline ends came to 6 bases. Per the germline V gene, CDR1 is SNHLY and CDR2 is FYNNEI.

This sequence joins TRBV2 and TRBJ2-1, with 9 bases fitting TRBD1. V lost 8 bases to trimming and J lost 7 bases; unmatched junction nucleotides: 24. Germline V gene lookup returns CDR1 SNHLY and CDR2 FYNNEI. This CDR3 contains 19 residues. The CDR3 is CASLKWGQGTPGGTNEQFF. The CDR3 DNA reads as TGTGCCAGCCTGAAGTGGGGACAGGGAACCCCCGGCGGGACTAATGAGCAGTTCTTC.

The chain links TRBV24-1 to TRBJ2-2; D perhaps matches TRBD2 (5 bases). The V end lost 9 bases, the J end lost 5 bases, and 6 bases lay between the germline ends. Germline V CDR1 and CDR2: KGHDR, SFDVKD. This CDR3 region has 11 residues. The CDR3 is CATGETGELFF. The CDR3 DNA sequence: TGTGCCACCGGGGAGACCGGGGAGCTGTTTTTT.

The chain's CDR3 is CASSVATAMNTEAFF. The CDR3 nucleotides are TGTGCCAGCAGCGTAGCTACAGCCATGAACACTGAAGCTTTCTTT. The chain couples TRBV9 to TRBJ1-1; D is uncertain. The CDR3 sequence is 15 residues long. Trimming shortened V by 0 bases and J by 0 bases, and 9 bases separated the two germline ends. Germline V gene data show CDR1 as SGDLS and CDR2 as YYNGEE. The entire variable domain, with the rest obtained from reference TRBV9 and TRBJ1-1, is as follows: DSGVTQTPKHLITATGQRVTLRCSPRSGDLSVYWYQQSLDQGLQFLIQYYNGEERAKGNILERFSAQQFPDLHSELNLSSLELGDSALYFCASSVATAMNTEAFFGQGTRLTVV.

The V and J genes are TRBV5-1 and TRBJ1-4; no clear D gene. Between the trimmed V and J ends, which lost 0 bases and 6 bases, there was a span of 18 bases. This CDR3 contains 17 residues. Per germline, CDR1 SGHRS and CDR2 YFSETQ. This chain's CDR3 is CASSLGWSIRKDEKLFF. CDR3 DNA sequence: TGCGCCAGCAGCTTGGGATGGAGTATTAGAAAGGATGAAAAACTGTTTTTT.

The rearrangement joins TRBV2 to TRBJ1-6; 8 bases fit TRBD1. Per germline, CDR1 SNHLY and CDR2 FYNNEI. The CDR3 totals 18 residues. The junction had 15 bases not matched to a gene; V was cut back by 6 bases and J by 5 bases. The CDR3 DNA follows: TGTGCCAGCAGCAGGACCGGGACAGGACTTGTCGATAATTCACCCCTCCACTTT. This codes for CASSRTGTGLVDNSPLHF.